This T cell receptor beta chain was sequenced in a study of Ad26.COV2.S vaccination and SARS-CoV-2 variants (dated by TCRdb to about 2021). About the full investigation: Vaccine-arm donors were drawn from COV1001, a multicentre, randomized, double-blind, placebo-controlled phase I-IIa trial of Ad26.COV2.S in healthy adults. Ad26.COV2.S was administered intramuscularly at a dose of 5x10^10 or 1x10^11 viral particles, either as one shot or as two shots given 56 days apart. The specificity and breadth of SARS-CoV-2-reactive T cell receptors after Ad26.COV2.S vaccination were assessed by TCRbeta repertoire sequencing. A total of around 32 samples were included in the TCR-sequenced set, comprising some 20 Ad26.COV2.S vaccine recipients, 5 placebo recipients and 8 SARS-CoV-2 convalescent individuals. Trial participants were randomized into five groups of five, in which low-dose or high-dose Ad26.COV2.S was given once or twice, or placebo was given on both occasions. Investigators did not know the trial group allocation while performing experiments and assessing outcomes. Points the paper makes about the study in general: Comparing responses between vaccine doses or regimens was not something the study was powered to do. Non-spike TCR breadth was comparable between vaccine and placebo recipients, consistent with the vaccine containing only spike. The authors noted that total T cell responses may have been underestimated by the TCR breadth and depth analyses. After vaccination, substantial breadth of spike-specific CD8+ and CD4+ T cell responses was reported. Spike-specific TCR breadth was higher in Ad26.COV2.S recipients than in placebo recipients (P = 0.0014).

The count of this clone is one. The clone's antigen remains unknown. There are no base qualities to consult, and no much larger clone falls within one base. The immunoSEQ Assay was the method used to sequence TCRbeta CDR3 regions. After extraction, genomic DNA underwent amplification by bias-controlled multiplex PCR, followed by high-throughput sequencing. The authors' pipeline ran thus. Collapsing and filtering of sequences were performed to quantify the absolute abundance of each unique TCRbeta CDR3 region. T cell fraction was estimated by normalization of TCRbeta template counts to usable DNA, with usable DNA being measured through amplification of reference genes present in all nucleated cells. Repertoire TCRs were annotated as SARS-CoV-2-specific by exact matching of V gene, CDR3 amino acid sequence and J gene to a known reactive TCR set. The reference SARS-CoV-2 TCR set came from MIRA and was filtered for enrichment in COVID-19-positive ImmuneCODE repertoires, removing public or cross-reactive TCRs. Drawing on the MIRA antigens, annotated TCRs were analysed further at the level of specific ORF or position within ORF. Depth was the summed frequency of annotated unique rearrangements, while breadth was defined as annotated unique rearrangements over total unique productive rearrangements. Two-sided Wilcoxon rank-sum tests were applied when comparing TCR breadth between groups. TCRdb took over this immuneACCESS table, retaining in-frame rearrangements with V and J assigned. Such tables are incomplete; in checked studies, under half of the missing clones stem from an unresolved V gene, and the remainder is unexplained. That table gives V, J and clone size, and the DNA gave D and trimming. For this sample the table gives a few hundred thousand clones, of which about 89% were detected only once. The ten largest clones capture around 2% of the sample.

The treatment or condition label, read with the paper, signifies: around 19 received Ad26.COV2.S at low or high dose, single or two shots; five or six received placebo; per-sample allocation not given. For vaccine and placebo recipients, repertoires were sequenced using samples collected on day 63 after the first injection. In Cohort 1b, around 23 adults aged 18-55 years were enrolled at a single site in Boston, USA, between 29 July and 7 August 2020. Ad26.COV2.S was a replication-incompetent adenovirus type 26 vector that expressed a prefusion-stabilized SARS-CoV-2 spike protein derived from the original Wuhan strain. V lost 10 bases and J lost 3 bases; the stretch between them is 9 bases long. CDR1 and CDR2 were assigned from the germline V gene as SNHLY and FYNNEI. CDR3 length: 12 amino acids, cysteine to phenylalanine. This entry keeps only the CDR3 DNA: 36 bases, framed from base 1.

Sequenced here: peripheral blood, sampled in a trial of Ad26.COV2.S vaccine versus placebo. The sequence was obtained from a person between 18 and 60 years old who received the Ad26.COV2.S COVID-19 vaccine or a placebo. This receptor chain uses TRBV2 and TRBJ2-2; TRBD1 is a possible D gene, resting on 6 matching bases. The CDR3 here reads CAKTGYTGELFF. The DNA reads as follows: TGTGCCAAGACAGGATACACCGGGGAGCTGTTTTTT.